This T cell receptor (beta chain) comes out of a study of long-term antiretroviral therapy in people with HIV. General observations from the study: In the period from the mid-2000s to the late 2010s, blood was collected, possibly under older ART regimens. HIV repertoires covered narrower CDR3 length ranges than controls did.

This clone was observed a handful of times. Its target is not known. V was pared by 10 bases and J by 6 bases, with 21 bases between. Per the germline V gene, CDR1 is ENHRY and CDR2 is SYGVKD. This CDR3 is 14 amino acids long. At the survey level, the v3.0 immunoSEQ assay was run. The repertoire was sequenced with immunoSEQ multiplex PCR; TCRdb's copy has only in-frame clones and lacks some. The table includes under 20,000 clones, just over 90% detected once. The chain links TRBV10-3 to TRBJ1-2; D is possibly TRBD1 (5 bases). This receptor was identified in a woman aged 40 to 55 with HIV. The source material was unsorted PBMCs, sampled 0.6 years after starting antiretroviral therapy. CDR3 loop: CATGMRGEMDGYTF. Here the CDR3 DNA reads TGTGCCACAGGGATGCGGGGGGAGATGGATGGCTACACCTTC.